A single T cell receptor beta chain is shown here with its context. What this receptor recognizes is not known. No quality values exist for individual bases; no much larger clone is one base distant. The immunoSEQ Assay was used to sequence TCRbeta CDR3 regions. After extraction, genomic DNA underwent amplification by bias-controlled multiplex PCR, followed by high-throughput sequencing. The authors' pipeline ran thus. To quantify the absolute abundance of each unique TCRbeta CDR3 region, sequences were collapsed and filtered. T cell fraction was estimated by normalizing TCRbeta template counts to usable DNA, with usable DNA measured through amplification of reference genes found in all nucleated cells. Repertoire TCRs were annotated as SARS-CoV-2-specific by exact matching of V gene, CDR3 amino acid sequence and J gene to a known reactive TCR set. The reference SARS-CoV-2 TCR set was derived from MIRA and filtered for enrichment in COVID-19-positive ImmuneCODE repertoires, a step that removed public or cross-reactive TCRs. Using the MIRA antigens, annotated TCRs were further analysed by specific ORF or by position within an ORF. Depth was the summed frequency of annotated unique rearrangements, while breadth was defined as annotated unique rearrangements over total unique productive rearrangements. Two-sided Wilcoxon rank-sum tests were used to compare TCR breadth between groups. Entries here come from immuneACCESS through TCRdb and include only in-frame sequences with V and J called. Some clones fail to appear in such tables; in the studies checked, an unresolved V gene covers under half of the shortfall, and the cause of the remainder is unknown. That table gives V, J and clone size, and the DNA gave D and trimming. Here the sample has about 420,000 clones; roughly 90% occur a single time. In total, the top ten clones hold about 3.5% of the sample.

The data derive from a study of Ad26.COV2.S vaccination and SARS-CoV-2 variants (dated by TCRdb to about 2021). Describing the broader study: Donors in the vaccine arm were drawn from COV1001, a phase I-IIa trial of Ad26.COV2.S in healthy adults that was multicentre, randomized, double-blind and placebo-controlled. Ad26.COV2.S was given intramuscularly at 5x10^10 or 1x10^11 viral particles, as a single shot or as two shots 56 days apart. TCRbeta repertoire sequencing was used to assess the specificity and breadth of SARS-CoV-2-reactive T cell receptors after Ad26.COV2.S vaccination. The TCR-sequenced set comprised approximately 32 samples: 19 Ad26.COV2.S vaccine recipients, 5 placebo recipients and 8 SARS-CoV-2 convalescent individuals. Trial participants were randomized into five groups of five: low-dose or high-dose Ad26.COV2.S given once or twice, or placebo on both occasions. Throughout the experiments and outcome assessment, investigators stayed blinded to trial group allocation.

Interpreted using the paper, the treatment or condition label stands for: some 20 received Ad26.COV2.S at low or high dose, single or two shots; roughly 5 received placebo; per-sample allocation not given. Repertoires of vaccine and placebo recipients were sequenced from samples taken on day 63 after the first injection. Cohort 1b enrolled roughly 25 adults aged 18-55 years at a single site in Boston, USA, between 29 July and 7 August 2020. Ad26.COV2.S was a replication-incompetent adenovirus type 26 vector expressing a prefusion-stabilized SARS-CoV-2 spike protein from the original Wuhan strain. What the research found in general, with its limitations: Vaccine and placebo recipients had comparable non-spike TCR breadth, which fits with the vaccine containing only spike. It was noted by the authors that total T cell responses may have been underestimated by the TCR breadth and depth analyses. Higher spike-specific TCR breadth was observed in Ad26.COV2.S recipients than in placebo recipients (P = 0.0014). After vaccination, spike-specific CD8+ and CD4+ T cell responses were reported to show substantial breadth. Comparing responses between vaccine doses or regimens was not something the study was powered to do.

Sequences SQVTM (CDR1) and ANQGSEA (CDR2) are obtained from the germline V gene. The CDR3 measures 13 amino acids from cysteine to phenylalanine. The kept DNA is CDR3 alone, 39 bases in frame from the first base. The trim is 7 bases for V and 7 bases for J, with a gap of 17 bases between the germline ends. This receptor was obtained from a person aged 18-65 years who received the Ad26.COV2.S COVID-19 vaccine or a placebo. The rearrangement joined TRBV29-1 to TRBJ2-1; TRBD2 might be the D gene, on 6 matching bases. The sample was peripheral blood, taken in a trial of Ad26.COV2.S vaccine versus placebo. The CDR3 region: CSAYLVGRNEQFF. The DNA reads as follows: TGCAGCGCCTACCTCGTGGGGAGGAATGAGCAGTTCTTC.